The rows below give T cell receptor beta chains drawn from one sample of a study of human T cells and chemical hapten exposure. TCRdb re-called the RACE reads with MiXCR, one entry per CDR3 protein. The data show some 380,000 distinct CDR3 sequences, 4.8% seen once. The starting material was whole blood, obtained in connection with sensitization to the hapten diphenylcyclopropenone (DPC). The receptors were gathered from a woman aged 50 to 60 with alopecia areata. Some clones in this sample may be carry-over from other donors' samples. CDR3s include the opening cysteine and the closing phenylalanine or tryptophan. The D gene is left open where the match is weak. Rows give clone size only sometimes, using once, few, many, or a class for an expanded clone.

V gene	D gene	J gene	clone size	CDR3 DNA	CDR3 protein
TRBV7-9	TRBD2	TRBJ2-1	many	TGTGCCAGCAGCCCTCCCGGGGGGTTGACCTACAATGAGCAGTTCTTC	CASSPPGGLTYNEQFF
TRBV6-1	NA	TRBJ1-2	many	TGTGCCAGCAGTGAAGCTGAGGCGTTCTACTATGGCTACACCTTC	CASSEAEAFYYGYTF
TRBV5-6	NA	TRBJ2-7	many	TGTGCCAGCAGTCGAACCGGGACACACGAGCAGTACTTC	CASSRTGTHEQYF
TRBV24-1	NA	TRBJ1-5	many	TGTGCCACCAGTGATATTCAGTCGGATCAGCCCCAGCATTTT	CATSDIQSDQPQHF
TRBV29-1	NA	TRBJ2-1	NA	TGCAGCGTTGACGGCGGGACCAATGAGCAGTTCTTC	CSVDGGTNEQFF
TRBV9	TRBD2	TRBJ2-1	NA	TGTGCCAGCAGCGTAGCGCCGGGAGGGCGGTACAATGAGCAGTTCTTC	CASSVAPGGRYNEQFF
TRBV9	TRBD1	TRBJ2-1	many	TGTGCCAGCAGCGTCGGACAGGCAAATCCCAATTTC	CASSVGQANPNF
TRBV2	TRBD2	TRBJ2-1	NA	TGTGCCGGAGGGGCGGGAGGAACCTCCTACAATGAGCAGTTCTTC	CAGGAGGTSYNEQFF
TRBV12-3/TRBV12-4	NA	TRBJ1-4	many	TGTGCCAGCAGGGATGGGAGTACAACTAATGAAAAACTGTTTTTT	CASRDGSTTNEKLFF
TRBV30	NA	TRBJ2-1	NA	TGTGCCTGGAGAGGGGCGGGGAGTTCCTACAATGAGCAGTTCTTC	CAWRGAGSSYNEQFF
TRBV5-1	NA	TRBJ1-1	many	TGCGCCAGCAGCCGGCAAGAGCGGAACACTGAAGCTTTCTTT	CASSRQERNTEAFF
TRBV7-6	NA	TRBJ2-4	many	TGTGCCAGCAGTCTAGCGAGTCTAGCCAAAAACATTCAGTACTTC	CASSLASLAKNIQYF
TRBV6-5	NA	TRBJ1-1	many	TGTGCCAGCAGTTACCCAGGGTCTTTGAACACTGAAGCTTTCTTT	CASSYPGSLNTEAFF
TRBV3-1	TRBD1	TRBJ1-2	NA	TGTGCCAGCAGCCAAGTAAACAGGGGGCAGGGCTACACCTTC	CASSQVNRGQGYTF
TRBV19	TRBD1	TRBJ2-7	many	TGTGCCAGTAGTCCGATTCCGGGACAGGGGGCTTACGAGCAGTACTTC	CASSPIPGQGAYEQYF
TRBV2	NA	TRBJ2-1	many	TGTGCCAGCAGCTCCTCCAAAATGACCCGCCTAATGGGAGAGCAGTTCTTC	CASSSSKMTRLMGEQFF
TRBV5-5	NA	TRBJ1-1	many	TGTGCCAGCAGCGATCCTCTCAGAACTGAAGCTTTCTTT	CASSDPLRTEAFF
TRBV7-2	TRBD1	TRBJ2-1	few	TGTGCCTTAGGACAGGGGTCTAATGAGCAGTTCTTC	CALGQGSNEQFF
TRBV9	NA	TRBJ1-6	few	TGTGCCAGCAGCGTTCTATCTGGGGAGAATTCACCCCTCCACTTT	CASSVLSGENSPLHF
TRBV7-9	NA	TRBJ1-5	many	TGTGCCAGCAGCTTGTTAGGGAGCAATCAGCCCCAGCATTTT	CASSLLGSNQPQHF
TRBV28	TRBD2	TRBJ2-1	many	TGTGCCAGCAGCCGTGAGCGGGAAGAGGACCGAGGTGAGCAGTTCTTC	CASSREREEDRGEQFF
TRBV6-5	TRBD1	TRBJ1-5	few	TGTGCCAGCAGGCCGGACAGGGTTCTGCCCCAGCATTTT	CASRPDRVLPQHF